The clone carrying this T cell receptor (beta chain) was seen only a few times. The data stem from a study of blood T cell repertoires in COVID-19. Repertoires were generated with immunoSEQ multiplex PCR, while TCRdb's copy carries only in-frame clones and drops some. There are 50,000 to 70,000 clones in the sample; just over 70% occur only once, and approximately 51% lies in the top ten. CDR3 length equals 14 residues. Germline CDR1 reads MNHEY; CDR2 reads SVGEGT. The J segment lost 3 bases and the V segment lost 2 bases, leaving 1 base of the junction unmatched. The sample taken for sequencing was PBMCs or T cells enriched from blood (not recorded which). The genes are TRBV6-2 or TRBV6-3 and TRBJ2-7; 10 positions match TRBD2. This clonotype originated in a woman aged 55-69 years who had been exposed to COVID-19. The chain's CDR3 is CASSYASGSYEQYF. CDR3 in DNA: TGTGCCAGCAGTTACGCTAGCGGGAGCTACGAGCAGTACTTC.